Below are 21 T cell receptor beta chains sequenced from a single sample in a study of shared clonotypes between healthy human individuals. Positively selected for CCR7, the CD45RO-negative cells used as naive CD8 cells excluded terminally differentiated effector memory CD45RA+ cells. Repertoires were generated with immunoSEQ multiplex PCR, while TCRdb's copy carries only in-frame clones and drops some. The sample consists of just over 2,000,000 clones, roughly 94% of them appearing once. What was sequenced was naive CD8+ T cells sorted from blood. The receptor set was obtained from a man younger than 30 in good health.

The CDR3 is CASSLLLEGENEQFF. For the CDR3, the DNA is TGTGCCAGCAGCTTACTCCTCGAAGGGGAGAACGAGCAGTTCTTC. The J gene is TRBJ2-1, the V gene TRBV11-2; either TRBD1 or TRBD2 may supply D (5 bases each). Germline CDR1 is SGHAT and CDR2 is FQNNGV. The ends were cut back, 2 bases at V and 10 bases at J, with 18 bases in the middle. The CDR3 totals 15 residues.

CDR3 protein: CASSYGGAASYEQYF. The CDR3 coding sequence is TGTGCCAGCAGTTACGGCGGGGCGGCCTCCTACGAGCAGTACTTC. The chain carries TRBV6-5 and TRBJ2-7, with a possible D match to TRBD2 (6 bases). The CDR3 contains 15 residues. Germline assignment: CDR1 MNHEY and CDR2 SVGAGI. Trimming took off 2 bases at V and 0 bases at J, with 11 bases between the two ends.

The CDR3 here is CASSSGTSGRGNEQFF. For the CDR3, the DNA is TGCGCCAGCAGCTCTGGGACTAGCGGGAGGGGTAATGAGCAGTTCTTC. J is TRBJ2-1 and V is TRBV5-1; 16 nucleotides line up with TRBD2. The CDR3 runs to 16 residues. Per germline, CDR1 SGHRS and CDR2 YFSETQ. V dropped 3 bases and J dropped 7; count of bases not matched to a gene: 4.

As to this clone: The same CDR3 arises from other DNA sequences in this sample as well. The chain combines TRBV13 with TRBJ2-7; D remains unclear. Trimming removed 1 base at V and 3 bases at J, with 7 bases between. Germline CDR1 and CDR2: PRHDT and FYEKMQ (reference sequence). The CDR3 has 13 residues. CDR3 amino acids: CASSLEGGYEQYF. The CDR3 DNA sequence: TGTGCCAGCAGCTTAGAGGGCGGCTACGAGCAGTACTTC.

In nucleotides, the CDR3 is TGTGCCAGCAGCTTGTTTCCGAACACCGGGGAGCTGTTTTTT. It codes for CASSLFPNTGELFF. The chain recombines TRBV5-6 with TRBJ2-2; D is unresolved. Germline CDR1 is SGHDT and CDR2 is YYEEEE. This CDR3 is 14 amino acids long. V was shortened by 1 base and J by 0 bases, with 4 bases between the two germline ends.

J is TRBJ2-3 and V is TRBV6-1; a weak D match, TRBD1 (5 bases). The V end was cut by 8 bases, the J end by 6 bases, with 21 bases between. Germline V gene data show CDR1 as MNHNS and CDR2 as SASEGT. The CDR3 contains 15 residues. This chain's CDR3 is CASFKKGWAVDTQYF. DNA for the CDR3: TGTGCCAGCTTCAAGAAGGGGTGGGCCGTGGATACGCAGTATTTT.

The rearrangement links TRBV28 to TRBJ1-3; D gene uncertain. Germline V gene lookup returns CDR1 MDHEN and CDR2 SYDVKM. CDR3 length: 12 residues. V lost 5 bases, J lost 10 bases, and 12 bases lay in between. The CDR3 sequence is CASSERGRTIYF. The CDR3 DNA is TGTGCCAGCAGTGAACGGGGTCGAACCATATATTTT.

The rearrangement links TRBV9 to TRBJ2-1; TRBD2 matches at 14 bases. This CDR3 spans 15 amino acids. Germline CDR1 is SGDLS and CDR2 is YYNGEE. V lost 3 bases, J lost 8 bases, and 4 bases stayed unmatched. The CDR3 loop reads CASSAGLAGVYEQFF. The CDR3 nucleotides are TGTGCCAGCAGCGCGGGACTAGCGGGGGTTTATGAGCAGTTCTTC.

The chain is built from TRBV4-1 and TRBJ2-6, with D perhaps TRBD1 or TRBD2 (5 bases each). V was shortened by 1 base and J by 3 bases, with 10 bases between the two germline ends. Germline V gene sequence: CDR1 MGHRA, CDR2 YSYEKL. This CDR3 is built from 16 residues. CDR3 coding DNA: TGCGCCAGCAGCCAAGTGTGGGGGTTTGGGGCCAACGTCCTGACTTTC. This codes for CASSQVWGFGANVLTF.

V and J are TRBV5-4 and TRBJ2-5; 8 bases align to TRBD2. Germline-derived CDR1 and CDR2 are SGHNT and YYREEE (reference sequence). Germline trimming cut 4 bases from V and 4 bases from J; bases unmatched to any gene: 6. The CDR3 has 14 amino acids. CDR3 residues: CASSPGGPGETQYF. CDR3 coding DNA: TGTGCCAGCAGCCCGGGGGGGCCTGGAGAGACCCAGTACTTC.

This clone was found once. The rearrangement uses TRBV7-9 and TRBJ2-7; no firm D call. Germline V gives CDR1 SEHNR, CDR2 FQNEAQ (reference sequence). The CDR3 spans 15 residues. V was pared by 5 bases and J by 0 bases, with 14 bases between. For the CDR3, the DNA is TGTGCCAGCAGCCCTTACCGGTTGAACTCCTACGAGCAGTACTTC. It translates to CASSPYRLNSYEQYF.

The chain joins TRBV14 to TRBJ2-1, with no clear D. The germline V gene has CDR1 SGHDN and CDR2 FVKESK. CDR3 length: 13 amino acids. V was pared by 4 bases and J by 1 base, with 5 bases between. In DNA, the CDR3 is TGTGCCAGCAGCCCGGAGTCCTACAATGAGCAGTTCTTC. Protein: CASSPESYNEQFF.

The V gene is TRBV20-1, the J gene TRBJ1-1; no clear D. The V gene lost 6 bases and the J gene lost 3 bases, with 5 bases spanning the gap. This CDR3 is built from 10 residues. Per the germline V gene, CDR1 is DFQATT and CDR2 is SNEGSKA (reference sequence). The DNA for the CDR3 is TGCAGTGCCGCGGACACTGAAGCTTTCTTT. Protein product: CSAADTEAFF.

The rearrangement joins TRBV6-1 to TRBJ1-5, with D unresolved. The CDR3 length is 16 residues. Germline V gene data show CDR1 as MNHNS and CDR2 as SASEGT. Trimming shortened V by 2 bases and J by 4 bases, and 15 bases separated the two germline ends. This CDR3 reads CASSETTPTFNQPQHF. CDR3 bases: TGTGCCAGCAGTGAAACGACGCCTACCTTTAATCAGCCCCAGCATTTT.

V and J are TRBV1 and TRBJ2-5; TRBD2, the table's D call, was not compared with the DNA. The DNA end lines up better with TRBJ2-7; the J call may be wrong. TRBV1 is a pseudogene segment. The CDR3 runs 15 residues. CDR3 nucleotides: TGCACCAGCAGCCAAGACCGCGGGAGGGCCGACGAGCAGTACTTC. It is translated as CTSSQDRGRADEQYF.

This clone was detected once. The chain employs TRBV11-2 and TRBJ2-3; D is uncertain. CDR3 size: 15 residues. V was trimmed by 4 bases and J by 0 bases, leaving 11 bases between them. Germline CDR1 reads SGHAT; CDR2 reads FQNNGV. In nucleotides, the CDR3 is TGTGCCAGCAGCTCTTTAGCCGCTAGCACAGATACGCAGTATTTT. It specifies CASSSLAASTDTQYF.

V usage is TRBV7-6 and J usage is TRBJ1-5, with D unclear. V lost 3 bases and J lost 6, with 18 bases in between. The germline V gene encodes CDR1 SGHVS and CDR2 FNYEAQ. The CDR3 loop spans 16 amino acids. The CDR3 DNA follows: TGTGCCAGCAGCTTGGGGAGTGGAGGGTACGGTCAGCCCCAGCATTTT. Its protein is CASSLGSGGYGQPQHF.

This clone was counted once. Here the CDR3 DNA reads TGTGCCAGCAGTTACCGAGGACAGGCTTACGAGCAGTACTTC. Translation: CASSYRGQAYEQYF. The chain joins TRBV6-5 to TRBJ2-7; 7 bases line up with TRBD1. V shed 2 bases, J shed 4 bases, and the junction held 5 bases outside the gene matches. Germline V lookup: CDR1 MNHEY, CDR2 SVGAGI. This CDR3 contains 14 residues.

The chain is built from TRBV10-3 and TRBJ2-3, with 9 bases fitting TRBD2. Germline V lookup: CDR1 ENHRY, CDR2 SYGVKD. The CDR3 extends over 18 amino acids. J gave up 2 bases and V 8 bases, and 17 bases lay outside the gene matches. The CDR3 loop is CAIAEGVAGVQPTDTQYF. The CDR3 DNA sequence: TGTGCCATCGCCGAAGGGGTAGCGGGGGTCCAGCCCACAGATACGCAGTATTTT.

The genes are TRBV4-3 and TRBJ1-1; possibly TRBD1 for D (6 bases). Germline V gives CDR1 LGHNA, CDR2 YSLEER. V was cut by 3 bases and J by 4 bases, with 9 bases left in between. The CDR3 is made up of 13 amino acids. CDR3 residues: CASSQGGATEAFF. The CDR3 nucleotides are TGCGCCAGCAGCCAGGGGGGGGCCACTGAAGCTTTCTTT.

J is TRBJ1-4 and V is TRBV28, with D possibly TRBD1 on 5 matching bases. The germline gives CDR1 MDHEN, CDR2 SYDVKM. The CDR3 totals 15 residues. Between the trimmed V and J ends, which lost 0 bases and 4 bases, there was a span of 9 bases. In DNA, the CDR3 is TGTGCCAGCAGTTTATGGTGGGACGATAATGAAAAACTGTTTTTT. Its translation is CASSLWWDDNEKLFF.